The 26 T cell receptor beta chains presented below share a single source sample, sequenced in a study of breast tumors, draining lymph nodes, adjacent tissues. One entry per CDR3 protein, called by TCRdb with MiXCR from the multiplex PCR reads. The sample shows tens of thousands of distinct CDR3 sequences, 35% to 40% of them seen only once. Source material: breast tumor tissue. These receptors all come from a female donor with breast cancer. Some clones in this sample may be carry-over from other donors' samples.

In the case of this clonotype: This sequence may be a read error, since a much larger clone differs from it by one base. The CDR3: CASNLDRPPLAKNIQYF. Here the CDR3 DNA reads TGTGCCAGCAACTTAGATAGGCCTCCCCTAGCCAAAAACATTCAGTACTTC. The genes are TRBV11-3 and TRBJ2-4, with unresolved D. The CDR3 has 17 residues. Germline values: CDR1 SGHNT, CDR2 YENEEA.

The table lists this clonotype with many counts. The chain employs TRBV7-2 and TRBJ2-2; tentatively, D is TRBD2 (6 bases). CDR1 and CDR2 from the germline V gene are SGHTA and FQGNSA. The CDR3 runs 14 residues. V shed 6 bases and J shed 3 bases, with 11 bases lying between them. This chain's CDR3 is CASRLARDTGELFF. The DNA for the CDR3 is TGTGCCAGCAGGCTAGCGAGGGACACCGGGGAGCTGTTTTTT.

Comments on this clonotype: At one end the junction does not follow the germline gene, possibly because of a read error. In DNA, the CDR3 is TGCGCCAGCACCCAAGATAGTGGGGGTAGCACTGAAGCTTTCTTT. Translation gives CASTQDSGGSTEAFF. The chain has TRBV4-1 and TRBJ1-1; a weak D match, TRBD1 (5 bases). The CDR3 covers 15 residues. Germline CDR1 is MGHRA and CDR2 is YSYEKL.

CDR3 residues: CSARALYPYEQYF. For the CDR3, the DNA is TGCAGTGCTAGAGCGTTGTATCCCTACGAGCAGTACTTC. This chain links TRBV20-1 with TRBJ2-7; D uncertain. CDR3 size: 13 residues. Per germline, CDR1 DFQATT and CDR2 SNEGSKA (reference sequence). Trimming took off 1 base at V and 2 bases at J, with 9 bases between the two ends.

This chain joins TRBV12-3 or TRBV12-4 and TRBJ2-7; D is possibly TRBD2 (5 bases). Trimming cost V 4 bases and J 1 base, with 11 bases left between them. The CDR3 is 14 residues long. DNA for the CDR3: TGTGCCAGCAGTTCCGGGAAGGGTTCCTACGAGCAGTACTTC. This encodes CASSSGKGSYEQYF.

Many counts were recorded for this clonotype. The chain is built from TRBV12-3 or TRBV12-4 and TRBJ2-2; a possible D gene is TRBD2 (6 bases). The CDR3 sequence is 15 residues long. The V gene lost 3 bases and the J gene lost 1 base, with 9 bases spanning the gap. The CDR3 sequence: CASSFRRGNTGELFF. CDR3 in DNA: TGTGCCAGCAGTTTCAGGCGGGGGAACACCGGGGAGCTGTTTTTT.

There are many counts of this clonotype. The chain couples TRBV10-1 to TRBJ2-2; D perhaps matches TRBD2 (6 bases). V was cut by 4 bases and J by 1 base, with 10 bases left in between. Germline CDR1 WNHNN, CDR2 SYGVQD (reference sequence). This CDR3 is built from 15 residues. Written as DNA, the CDR3 is TGCGCCAGCAGTGTTACCGGGAGGAACACCGGGGAGCTGTTTTTT. Protein sequence: CASSVTGRNTGELFF.

The chain is built from TRBV30 and TRBJ2-3; the match to TRBD1 covers 9 bases. CDR1 is GTSNPN and CDR2 is SVGIG in the germline V gene (reference sequence). V was pared by 2 bases and J by 3 bases, with 6 bases of the junction left unmatched. The CDR3 contains 15 residues. The CDR3 DNA is TGTGCCTGGAGTACTCCCGGGACAGGGACAGATACGCAGTATTTT. Amino acids: CAWSTPGTGTDTQYF.

This clonotype has more than one count but fewer than ten. The V call is TRBV6-5, the J call TRBJ2-7, with 13 bases aligning to TRBD2. CDR1 is MNHEY and CDR2 is SVGAGI in the germline V gene. Losses at the gene ends were 7 bases for V and 6 bases for J; bases not matched to a gene: 12. This CDR3 comprises 16 residues. DNA for the CDR3: TGTGCCAGCACCGCCGAACTAGCGGGAGGGCGCGGCGAGCAGTACTTC. Protein sequence: CASTAELAGGRGEQYF.

This clonotype ranks as medium-sized. For the CDR3, the DNA is TGTGCCAGCAGTTACTCGACAGAGACCCAGTACTTC. It is translated as CASSYSTETQYF. This sequence joins TRBV6-2 or TRBV6-3 and TRBJ2-5; D is ambiguous. Per the germline V gene, CDR1 is MNHEY and CDR2 is SVGEGT. This CDR3 has 12 residues. The V and J ends lost 0 bases and 4 bases respectively, with 3 bases between them.

This clonotype was detected many times. The V and J genes are TRBV7-2 and TRBJ1-6, with D possibly matching TRBD1 (6 bases). Deletions cut 4 bases from V and 3 bases from J, with 10 bases between. Germline values: CDR1 SGHTA, CDR2 FQGNSA. There are 15 residues in the CDR3. The CDR3 sequence: CASSSPTGYNSPLHF. In DNA, the CDR3 is TGTGCCAGCAGCTCGCCGACAGGCTATAATTCACCCCTCCACTTT.

This clonotype was seen at least ten times. J is TRBJ2-7 and V is TRBV20-1, with TRBD2 as a possible D gene (6 bases). Trimming cost V 3 bases and J 0 bases, with 15 bases left between them. This CDR3 spans 15 amino acids. The germline V gene encodes CDR1 DFQATT and CDR2 SNEGSKA (reference sequence). The CDR3 region has the DNA TGCAGTGCTAGTCAACCGGGACTGAGCTCCTACGAGCAGTACTTC. The encoded protein is CSASQPGLSSYEQYF.

As concerns this clonotype: Given a much more abundant clone one base away, this may be a read error. V and J are TRBV7-2 and TRBJ2-2; 7 positions match TRBD2. The CDR3 loop spans 15 amino acids. Germline assignment: CDR1 SGHTA and CDR2 FQGNSA. J gave up 2 bases and V 10 bases, and 10 bases lay outside the gene matches. The CDR3 DNA follows: TGTGCCACCCAAGGTCTAGCGGTAAACACCGGGGAGCTGTTTTTT. Encoded protein: CATQGLAVNTGELFF.

The V gene is TRBV7-9, the J gene TRBJ1-2; D is unclear. CDR1 SEHNR and CDR2 FQNEAQ come from the germline V gene (reference sequence). With 8 bases removed from V and 2 bases from J, the gap between germline ends came to 15 bases. The CDR3 loop spans 14 amino acids. The CDR3 nucleotides read TGTGCCAGCTCCCCGAGCCAGCACAACTATGGCTACACCTTC. It codes for CASSPSQHNYGYTF.

Many counts were recorded for this clonotype. The chain recombines TRBV15 with TRBJ2-3; no definite D call. V lost 0 bases and J lost 0, with 4 bases in between. Germline CDR1 LNHNV, CDR2 YYDKDF (reference sequence). The CDR3 extends over 14 amino acids. The DNA of the CDR3 is TGTGCCACCAGCAGAGAAACTAGCACAGATACGCAGTATTTT. It translates to CATSRETSTDTQYF.

This rearrangement joins TRBV5-1 to TRBJ2-2, with 9 positions matching TRBD2. This CDR3 has 14 amino acids. After removal of 6 bases from V and 5 bases from J, the junction contained 5 bases not matched to a gene. Germline CDR1 SGHRS, CDR2 YFSETQ. For the CDR3, the DNA is TGCGCCAGCACGGCTAGCGGGGAGACCGGGGAGCTGTTTTTT. It encodes CASTASGETGELFF.

The rearrangement links TRBV20-1 to TRBJ2-7; 10 nucleotides align to TRBD1. With 1 base clipped from V and 4 bases from J, the junction kept 7 bases outside the gene matches. The length of the CDR3 is 15 residues. The V gene's germline CDR1 is DFQATT and CDR2 SNEGSKA (reference sequence). The CDR3 region is CSARGSGQGRYEQYF. For the CDR3, the DNA is TGCAGTGCTAGAGGGTCGGGACAGGGGCGGTACGAGCAGTACTTC.

This clonotype occurred many times. The V gene is TRBV7-9, the J gene TRBJ1-5, with a tentative D call TRBD1 (5 bases). Trimming removed 1 base at V and 1 base at J, with 5 bases between. The CDR3 consists of 14 residues. Germline CDR1 reads SEHNR; CDR2 reads FQNEAQ (reference sequence). CDR3 region: CASSLEGSNQPQHF. The CDR3 DNA follows: TGTGCCAGCAGCTTAGAGGGGAGCAATCAGCCCCAGCATTTT.

This clonotype was detected ten times or more. The chain has TRBV7-8 and TRBJ1-3, with 9 bases lining up with TRBD1. Germline CDR1 reads SGHVS; CDR2 reads FQNEAQ. There are 15 residues in the CDR3. Unmatched junction bases numbered 7, after V lost 5 bases and J lost 5 bases. The CDR3 sequence is CASSRTGAGRNTIYF. CDR3 nucleotide sequence: TGTGCCAGCAGCCGGACAGGGGCCGGGAGAAACACCATATATTTT.

The chain joins TRBV2 to TRBJ1-2; no clear D gene. Germline V gene data show CDR1 as SNHLY and CDR2 as FYNNEI. This CDR3 spans 12 amino acids. Deletions cut 6 bases from V and 8 bases from J, with 13 bases between. The CDR3 here is CASRVQREGYTF. The CDR3 region has the DNA TGTGCCAGCAGGGTCCAGCGGGAGGGCTACACCTTC.

In this sample, this clonotype turned up many times. The rearrangement uses TRBV7-9 and TRBJ2-3, with D uncertain. The CDR3 sequence is 14 residues long. Trimming took 5 bases from V and 1 from J, leaving 10 bases between them. Germline loops: CDR1 SEHNR, CDR2 FQNEAQ (reference sequence). Here the CDR3 reads CASSPVSGTDTQYF. The CDR3 DNA is TGTGCCAGCAGCCCTGTAAGTGGCACAGATACGCAGTATTTT.

CDR3 loop: CATSRDRGGNTIYF. CDR3 coding DNA: TGTGCCACCAGCAGAGACAGGGGGGGAAACACCATATATTTT. The chain uses TRBV15 and TRBJ1-3; 7 nucleotides agree with TRBD1. The junction had 0 bases not matched to a gene; V was cut back by 0 bases and J by 4 bases. The CDR3 extends over 14 amino acids. CDR1 is LNHNV and CDR2 is YYDKDF in the germline V gene (reference sequence).

A note on this clonotype: It may be a read error: a sequence one base away is much more abundant. CDR3 in amino acids: CASSVTSSPSHNEQFF. CDR3 sequence (DNA): TGTGCCAGTAGCGTGACTAGTTCGCCGTCCCACAATGAGCAGTTCTTC. The chain links TRBV19 to TRBJ2-1; D may be TRBD2 (6 bases). The CDR3 runs 16 residues. Germline CDR1 and CDR2: LNHDA and SQIVND (reference sequence). V was shortened by 6 bases and J by 5 bases, with 20 bases between the two germline ends.

Comment on this clonotype: This CDR3 is missing its conserved last phenylalanine or tryptophan, likely due to a read error. The V call is TRBV7-2, the J call TRBJ2-7; TRBD2 agrees at 8 bases. This CDR3 has 16 residues. Looked up from germline, CDR1 is SGHTA and CDR2 is FQGNSA. The V segment lost 1 base and the J segment 4 bases; nucleotides outside the gene matches: 9. The CDR3 region is CASSLDPTSVIYEQYL. CDR3 DNA sequence: TGTGCCAGCAGCTTAGATCCGACTAGCGTCATATACGAGCAGTACCTC.

This clonotype was detected ten times or more. The chain employs TRBV29-1 and TRBJ2-5; D is possibly TRBD1 (5 bases). The ends were cut back, 4 bases at V and 4 bases at J, with 13 bases in the middle. Germline assignment: CDR1 SQVTM and CDR2 ANQGSEA. The CDR3 is made up of 13 amino acids. The chain's CDR3 is CSVGQGRIETQYF. The DNA for the CDR3 is TGCAGCGTTGGCCAGGGTCGGATAGAGACCCAGTACTTC.

This CDR3 is CASSLSAPGSGSFFYEQYF. The DNA of the CDR3 is TGTGCCAGCAGTTTATCGGCCCCAGGATCCGGGAGCTTCTTCTACGAGCAGTACTTC. This chain connects TRBV27 to TRBJ2-7; tentatively, D is TRBD2 (6 bases). Germline CDR1 reads MNHEY; CDR2 reads SMNVEV (reference sequence). The CDR3 has 19 amino acids. Trimming stripped 0 bases from V and 3 bases from J, with 24 bases between.